This TCR beta chain was obtained from a study of CD8 T cells in Susac syndrome. General study points: It was in TEMRA cells and active patients that Susac CD8+ clonal expansion peaked.

In regard to this clonotype: The target antigen is unknown.

It was with random hexamers that roughly 0.5 to 1 ug RNA was reverse transcribed. TCRdb passed the immunoSEQ multiplex PCR reads through MiXCR, listing each CDR3 protein once. The sample shows 130,000 or so distinct CDR3 sequences, roughly 94% of them seen only once. V was clipped by 5 bases and J by 0 bases; unmatched bases: 6. Germline values: CDR1 SEHNR, CDR2 FQNEAQ (reference sequence). This CDR3 is 18 amino acids long. The material sequenced was CD8+ T cells from PBMCs. The source is a human donor with Susac syndrome. This sequence joins TRBV7-9 and TRBJ2-1; TRBD2 matches at 14 bases. The chain's CDR3 is CASSPGTSGGSSYNEQFF. The DNA for the CDR3 is TGTGCCAGCAGCCCGGGGACTAGCGGGGGTAGCTCCTACAATGAGCAGTTCTTC. Supplemented by reference TRBV7-9 and TRBJ2-1, the full variable domain reads DTGVSQNPRHKITKRGQNVTFRCDPISEHNRLYWYRQTLGQGPEFLTYFQNEAQLEKSRLLSDRFSAERPKGSFSTLEIQRTEQGDSAMYLCASSPGTSGGSSYNEQFFGPGTRLTVL.